Listed below are T cell receptor beta chains from one sample, sequenced in a study of Graves' ophthalmopathy and Graves' hyperthyroidism. TCRdb called the multiplex PCR reads again in MiXCR, with one record for every CDR3 protein. The sample lists 600,000 to 650,000 distinct CDR3 sequences, about 20% seen once, with approximately 6.5% in the top ten. The sample consisted of peripheral blood. The receptors here all came from a woman under 30 with stable Graves' hyperthyroidism. Some clones in this sample may be carry-over from other donors' samples. The CDR3 runs from the conserved cysteine through the conserved F or W. The order of the fields is D gene, clone size, V gene, J gene, CDR3 protein, CDR3 DNA. D genes are given only for firm matches. Some rows mark clone size as missing; the rest say once, few, many or name a class of expanded clone.

d_gene: .; abundance: many; v_gene: TRBV6-4; j_gene: TRBJ1-2; CDR3aa: CASSDPGQGTYGYTF; CDR3nt: TGTGCCAGCAGTGACCCAGGCCAGGGGACCTATGGCTACACCTTC
d_gene: .; abundance: once; v_gene: TRBV2; j_gene: TRBJ1-5; CDR3aa: CASSEGPADSNQPQHF; CDR3nt: TGTGCCAGCAGTGAAGGGCCAGCGGATAGCAATCAGCCCCAGCATTTT
d_gene: .; abundance: .; v_gene: TRBV28; j_gene: TRBJ1-5; CDR3aa: CASISITGLNQPQHF; CDR3nt: TGTGCCAGCATTTCTATCACGGGGCTCAATCAGCCCCAGCATTTT
d_gene: .; abundance: few; v_gene: TRBV29-1; j_gene: TRBJ2-5; CDR3aa: CSVGASRGETQYF; CDR3nt: TGCAGCGTGGGGGCTAGTAGGGGAGAGACCCAGTACTTC
d_gene: TRBD2; abundance: many; v_gene: TRBV29-1; j_gene: TRBJ2-5; CDR3aa: CSVRRLADQETQYF; CDR3nt: TGCAGCGTCCGTCGACTAGCGGACCAAGAGACCCAGTACTTC
d_gene: TRBD2; abundance: many; v_gene: TRBV29-1; j_gene: TRBJ2-7; CDR3aa: CSVELGGGNEQYF; CDR3nt: TGCAGCGTTGAATTGGGCGGGGGGAACGAGCAGTACTTC
d_gene: .; abundance: many; v_gene: TRBV12-3/TRBV12-4; j_gene: TRBJ1-1; CDR3aa: CASSLKEGAPAFF; CDR3nt: TGTGCCAGCAGCCTAAAGGAAGGGGCGCCGGCTTTCTTT
d_gene: .; abundance: many; v_gene: TRBV19; j_gene: TRBJ2-7; CDR3aa: CASSTHGTVSSYEQYF; CDR3nt: TGTGCCAGTAGTACCCATGGGACGGTGAGCTCCTACGAGCAGTACTTC
d_gene: .; abundance: .; v_gene: TRBV6-2/TRBV6-3; j_gene: TRBJ1-1; CDR3aa: CASSPQEAAEAFF; CDR3nt: TGTGCCAGCAGCCCCCAAGAGGCGGCTGAAGCTTTCTTT
d_gene: .; abundance: .; v_gene: TRBV2; j_gene: TRBJ2-5; CDR3aa: CASGYTANQETQYF; CDR3nt: TGTGCCAGCGGGTACACCGCCAACCAAGAGACCCAGTACTTC
d_gene: .; abundance: many; v_gene: TRBV7-2; j_gene: TRBJ1-2; CDR3aa: CASSLDRESGYTF; CDR3nt: TGTGCCAGCAGCTTAGACAGGGAGAGCGGCTACACCTTC
d_gene: .; abundance: many; v_gene: TRBV24-1; j_gene: TRBJ2-7; CDR3aa: CATSPSSASSYEQYF; CDR3nt: TGTGCCACCAGCCCCTCTAGCGCCAGCTCCTACGAGCAGTACTTC
d_gene: .; abundance: once; v_gene: TRBV10-3; j_gene: TRBJ2-7; CDR3aa: CAIRPDSTYEQYF; CDR3nt: TGTGCCATCAGACCCGACAGTACCTACGAGCAGTACTTC
d_gene: .; abundance: once; v_gene: TRBV11-1; j_gene: TRBJ2-2; CDR3aa: CASTRGGGNTGELFF; CDR3nt: TGTGCCAGCACCAGGGGCGGGGGAAACACCGGGGAGCTGTTTTTT
d_gene: .; abundance: many; v_gene: TRBV4-2; j_gene: TRBJ2-4; CDR3aa: CASSQGVGHLRDIQYF; CDR3nt: TGTGCCAGCAGCCAAGGCGTGGGACATCTGAGGGACATTCAGTACTTC
d_gene: .; abundance: .; v_gene: TRBV5-4; j_gene: TRBJ1-5; CDR3aa: CASSLGGQRNQPQHF; CDR3nt: TGTGCCAGCAGCTTAGGGGGACAAAGAAATCAGCCCCAGCATTTT
d_gene: .; abundance: many; v_gene: TRBV6-1; j_gene: TRBJ1-3; CDR3aa: CASSPFGQGGGNTIYF; CDR3nt: TGTGCCAGCAGCCCCTTTGGCCAGGGAGGCGGAAACACCATATATTTT
d_gene: TRBD2; abundance: few; v_gene: TRBV20-1; j_gene: TRBJ2-2; CDR3aa: CSARTAGGAAGELFF; CDR3nt: TGCAGTGCTAGAACGGCGGGGGGTGCGGCCGGGGAGCTGTTTTTT
d_gene: TRBD1; abundance: .; v_gene: TRBV12-3/TRBV12-4; j_gene: TRBJ1-5; CDR3aa: CASSLDRDSVLHF; CDR3nt: TGTGCCAGCAGTCTCGACCGGGACAGCGTCTTGCATTTT
d_gene: .; abundance: few; v_gene: TRBV3-1; j_gene: TRBJ1-5; CDR3aa: CASSPHTGDNQPQHF; CDR3nt: TGTGCCAGCAGCCCACACACAGGAGACAATCAGCCCCAGCATTTT
d_gene: .; abundance: many; v_gene: TRBV18; j_gene: TRBJ2-2; CDR3aa: CASSPLQQNTGELFF; CDR3nt: TGTGCCAGCTCACCACTTCAGCAGAACACCGGGGAGCTGTTTTTT
d_gene: TRBD1; abundance: few; v_gene: TRBV12-3/TRBV12-4; j_gene: TRBJ2-2; CDR3aa: CASRGTGAAGELFF; CDR3nt: TGTGCCAGCAGAGGGACAGGGGCGGCCGGGGAGCTGTTTTTT
d_gene: .; abundance: .; v_gene: TRBV20-1; j_gene: TRBJ1-1; CDR3aa: CSARDYREVPEAFF; CDR3nt: TGCAGTGCTAGAGATTACAGGGAGGTTCCTGAAGCTTTCTTT
d_gene: TRBD1; abundance: many; v_gene: TRBV11-1; j_gene: TRBJ1-1; CDR3aa: CASSLMGQDTEAFF; CDR3nt: TGTGCCAGCAGCTTAATGGGACAGGACACTGAAGCTTTCTTT
d_gene: .; abundance: .; v_gene: TRBV19; j_gene: TRBJ2-5; CDR3aa: CASSPLLSWVGETQYF; CDR3nt: TGTGCCAGTAGTCCCCTCCTTTCTTGGGTAGGGGAGACCCAGTACTTC
d_gene: .; abundance: many; v_gene: TRBV28; j_gene: TRBJ1-6; CDR3aa: CASSFPGRDSPLHF; CDR3nt: TGTGCCAGCAGTTTCCCAGGTCGGGATTCACCCCTCCACTTT
d_gene: .; abundance: many; v_gene: TRBV6-1; j_gene: TRBJ1-6; CDR3aa: CASSEGQGRQPTVYHNSPLHF; CDR3nt: TGTGCCAGCAGTGAAGGGCAAGGTAGGCAGCCCACTGTCTACCATAATTCACCCCTCCACTTT
d_gene: .; abundance: many; v_gene: TRBV13; j_gene: TRBJ2-7; CDR3aa: CASSRGGGDSYEQYF; CDR3nt: TGTGCCAGCAGTCGCGGAGGTGGAGACTCCTACGAGCAGTACTTC
d_gene: TRBD2; abundance: .; v_gene: TRBV10-2; j_gene: TRBJ2-7; CDR3aa: CASSESSGKVYEQYF; CDR3nt: TGCGCCAGCAGTGAGTCTAGCGGGAAGGTCTACGAGCAGTACTTC
d_gene: .; abundance: many; v_gene: TRBV7-2; j_gene: TRBJ2-5; CDR3aa: CASSPRQLQETQYF; CDR3nt: TGTGCCAGCAGCCCACGACAGCTCCAAGAGACCCAGTACTTC
d_gene: TRBD2; abundance: many; v_gene: TRBV20-1; j_gene: TRBJ2-5; CDR3aa: CSARGTSVETQYF; CDR3nt: TGCAGTGCTAGGGGAACTAGCGTGGAGACCCAGTACTTC
d_gene: .; abundance: many; v_gene: TRBV12-3/TRBV12-4; j_gene: TRBJ1-1; CDR3aa: CASSFHVDTEAFF; CDR3nt: TGTGCCAGCAGTTTCCATGTTGACACTGAAGCTTTCTTT
d_gene: TRBD1; abundance: many; v_gene: TRBV6-5; j_gene: TRBJ1-2; CDR3aa: CASSYSAGGSGYGYTF; CDR3nt: TGTGCCAGCAGTTACTCTGCAGGGGGCTCTGGCTATGGCTACACCTTC
d_gene: .; abundance: many; v_gene: TRBV7-3; j_gene: TRBJ1-3; CDR3aa: CASSPDGGGNTIYF; CDR3nt: TGTGCCAGCAGCCCCGACGGCGGGGGAAACACCATATATTTT
d_gene: TRBD2; abundance: .; v_gene: TRBV12-3/TRBV12-4; j_gene: TRBJ2-7; CDR3aa: CASSPFGGGGDEQYF; CDR3nt: TGTGCCAGCAGTCCTTTCGGCGGGGGTGGGGACGAGCAGTACTTC
d_gene: TRBD1; abundance: .; v_gene: TRBV18; j_gene: TRBJ1-1; CDR3aa: CASSPQDPGQIMNTEAFF; CDR3nt: TGTGCCAGCTCACCACAAGATCCGGGACAGATTATGAACACTGAAGCTTTCTTT
d_gene: .; abundance: many; v_gene: TRBV20-1; j_gene: TRBJ2-7; CDR3aa: CSAPDGYAGGLYEQYF; CDR3nt: TGCAGTGCTCCCGACGGCTATGCGGGCGGCCTCTACGAGCAGTACTTC
d_gene: .; abundance: many; v_gene: TRBV28; j_gene: TRBJ1-1; CDR3aa: CASTERGLNTEAFF; CDR3nt: TGTGCCAGCACCGAACGGGGACTCAACACTGAAGCTTTCTTT
d_gene: .; abundance: many; v_gene: TRBV11-2; j_gene: TRBJ1-2; CDR3aa: CASSSAVMVSEHGYTF; CDR3nt: TGTGCCAGCAGCTCCGCCGTGATGGTTTCGGAACATGGCTACACCTTC
d_gene: .; abundance: many; v_gene: TRBV7-9; j_gene: TRBJ1-2; CDR3aa: CASIPSARENYGYTF; CDR3nt: TGTGCCAGCATCCCCTCGGCCAGGGAGAACTATGGCTACACCTTC
d_gene: TRBD2; abundance: .; v_gene: TRBV28; j_gene: TRBJ2-5; CDR3aa: CASSSRTSGSVIETQYF; CDR3nt: TGTGCCAGCAGTTCGAGGACTAGCGGGAGCGTTATAGAGACCCAGTACTTC
d_gene: .; abundance: many; v_gene: TRBV6-5; j_gene: TRBJ2-4; CDR3aa: CASSAGPQNIQYF; CDR3nt: TGTGCCAGCAGCGCCGGGCCACAAAACATTCAGTACTTC
d_gene: TRBD1; abundance: .; v_gene: TRBV27; j_gene: TRBJ1-2; CDR3aa: CASSPQGQGGSGYTF; CDR3nt: TGTGCCAGCAGTCCCCAGGGACAGGGAGGTAGTGGCTACACCTTC
d_gene: .; abundance: many; v_gene: TRBV19; j_gene: TRBJ1-2; CDR3aa: CASSIESEVAVYGYTF; CDR3nt: TGTGCCAGTAGTATAGAAAGCGAGGTAGCGGTTTATGGCTACACCTTC
d_gene: .; abundance: many; v_gene: TRBV12-3/TRBV12-4; j_gene: TRBJ1-2; CDR3aa: CASRGRGPGYTF; CDR3nt: TGTGCCAGCAGAGGCCGAGGGCCTGGCTACACCTTC
d_gene: .; abundance: .; v_gene: TRBV15; j_gene: TRBJ2-7; CDR3aa: CATSREGPGQFYEQYF; CDR3nt: TGTGCCACCAGCAGAGAAGGGCCGGGGCAGTTCTACGAGCAGTACTTC
d_gene: TRBD1; abundance: .; v_gene: TRBV5-1; j_gene: TRBJ2-5; CDR3aa: CASSSGQGGRETQYF; CDR3nt: TGCGCCAGCAGCTCGGGACAGGGGGGCAGGGAGACCCAGTACTTC
d_gene: TRBD1; abundance: .; v_gene: TRBV4-2; j_gene: TRBJ1-6; CDR3aa: CASSLGQGPAPLHF; CDR3nt: TGTGCCAGCAGCCTCGGACAGGGCCCTGCCCCCCTCCACTTT
d_gene: .; abundance: .; v_gene: TRBV2; j_gene: TRBJ2-2; CDR3aa: CASSLQESRTGELFF; CDR3nt: TGTGCCAGCAGCCTACAGGAGAGTCGGACCGGGGAGCTGTTTTTT
d_gene: TRBD2; abundance: many; v_gene: TRBV11-2; j_gene: TRBJ2-7; CDR3aa: CASSLQMGREGGSYEQYF; CDR3nt: TGTGCCAGCAGCTTGCAGATGGGGCGGGAGGGAGGCTCCTACGAGCAGTACTTC
d_gene: .; abundance: few; v_gene: TRBV10-1; j_gene: TRBJ2-2; CDR3aa: CASRSGHTGELFF; CDR3nt: TGCGCCAGCAGATCCGGACACACCGGGGAGCTGTTTTTT
d_gene: TRBD2; abundance: many; v_gene: TRBV28; j_gene: TRBJ2-7; CDR3aa: CASTVTSGLYEQYF; CDR3nt: TGTGCCAGCACCGTGACTAGCGGGTTGTACGAGCAGTACTTC
d_gene: .; abundance: many; v_gene: TRBV20-1; j_gene: TRBJ1-2; CDR3aa: CSARGVWGYTF; CDR3nt: TGCAGTGCTAGAGGGGTGTGGGGCTACACCTTC
d_gene: .; abundance: .; v_gene: TRBV12-3/TRBV12-4; j_gene: TRBJ1-5; CDR3aa: CASSPHGRGITSNQPQHF; CDR3nt: TGTGCCAGCAGCCCTCACGGCCGGGGTATTACGAGCAATCAGCCCCAGCATTTT